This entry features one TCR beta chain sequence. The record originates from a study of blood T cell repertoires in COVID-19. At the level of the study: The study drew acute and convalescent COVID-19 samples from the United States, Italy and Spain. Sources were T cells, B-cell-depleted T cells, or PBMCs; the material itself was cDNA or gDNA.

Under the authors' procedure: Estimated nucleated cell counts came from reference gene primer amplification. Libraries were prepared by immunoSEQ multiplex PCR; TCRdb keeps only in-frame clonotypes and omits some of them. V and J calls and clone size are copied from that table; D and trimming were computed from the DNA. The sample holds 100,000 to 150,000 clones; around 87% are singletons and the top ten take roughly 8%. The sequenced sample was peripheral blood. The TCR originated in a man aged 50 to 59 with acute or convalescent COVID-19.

This chain's CDR3 is CASSARTGGNQPQHF. In DNA form, the CDR3 reads TGTGCCAGCAGCGCGCGGACAGGGGGCAATCAGCCCCAGCATTTT. The chain joins TRBV9 to TRBJ1-5, with TRBD1 matching 9 bases. V dropped 3 bases and J dropped 2; count of bases not matched to a gene: 3. Germline CDR1 reads SGDLS; CDR2 reads YYNGEE. This CDR3 contains 15 residues.